This T cell receptor (beta chain) was observed in a study of cytomegalovirus exposure and HLA in healthy donors. Study at large: The platform used for the roughly 130 validation repertoires matched that of the roughly 700 first-cohort repertoires, a later analysis reported. Study findings and constraints: Among TCR sequences, most were rare, though some public TCRs appeared in many donors. A list of roughly 160 TCR beta chains associated with cytomegalovirus was given.

Repertoires were generated with immunoSEQ multiplex PCR, while TCRdb's copy carries only in-frame clones and drops some. The data show hundreds of thousands of clones, with roughly 90% seen just once and around 0.8% held by the top ten. The CDR3 contains 15 residues. Germline CDR1 is SEHNR and CDR2 is FQNEAQ (reference sequence). Trimming took 3 bases from V and 7 from J; bases not matched to a gene: 10. As for this clone: Antigen specificity is unknown.

The TCR sequence derives from a woman between 18 and 29 years old in good health and CMV-seronegative. The chain carries TRBV7-9 and TRBJ1-2, with 8 bases that match TRBD1. Sequencing was done on a sample of PBMCs. In nucleotides, the CDR3 is TGTGCCAGCAGCTTCCCCGGCAGGGGGCCGATTGGCTACACCTTC. Protein sequence: CASSFPGRGPIGYTF.